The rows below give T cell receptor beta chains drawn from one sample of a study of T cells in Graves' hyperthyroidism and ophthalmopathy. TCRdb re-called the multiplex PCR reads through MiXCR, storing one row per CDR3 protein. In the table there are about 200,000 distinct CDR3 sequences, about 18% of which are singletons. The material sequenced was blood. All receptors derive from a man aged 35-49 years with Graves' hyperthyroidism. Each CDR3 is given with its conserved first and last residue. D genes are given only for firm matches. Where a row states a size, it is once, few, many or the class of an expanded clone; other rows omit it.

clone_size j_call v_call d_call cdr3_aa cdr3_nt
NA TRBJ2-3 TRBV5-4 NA CASSLASGADTQYF TGTGCCAGCAGCTTGGCCTCGGGGGCAGATACGCAGTATTTT
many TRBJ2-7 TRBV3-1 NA CASRDYDEQYF TGTGCCAGCCGAGACTACGACGAGCAGTACTTC
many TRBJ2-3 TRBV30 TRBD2 CAWIGTTSTDTQYF TGTGCCTGGATCGGGACTACCAGCACAGATACGCAGTATTTT
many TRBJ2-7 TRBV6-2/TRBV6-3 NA CASSTIYEQYF TGTGCCAGCAGTACGATCTACGAGCAGTACTTC
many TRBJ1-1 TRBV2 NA CASNKITEAFF TGTGCCAGCAATAAGATAACTGAAGCTTTCTTT
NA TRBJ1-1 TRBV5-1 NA CASSFQTAMNTEAFF TGCGCCAGCAGCTTTCAGACAGCGATGAACACTGAAGCTTTCTTT
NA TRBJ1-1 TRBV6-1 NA CASSPDTEALF TGTGCCAGCAGCCCGGACACTGAAGCTCTCTTT
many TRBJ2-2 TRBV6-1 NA CASSTQGGLTGELFF TGTGCCAGCAGTACCCAAGGGGGGCTGACCGGGGAGCTGTTTTTT
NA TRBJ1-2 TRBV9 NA CASSVAPTTSSYGYTF TGTGCCAGCAGCGTTGCGCCAACCACTTCTAGCTATGGCTACACCTTC
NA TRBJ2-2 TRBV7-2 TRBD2 CASSLVAGGRTGELFF TGTGCCAGCAGCTTAGTAGCGGGGGGTAGGACCGGGGAGCTGTTTTTT
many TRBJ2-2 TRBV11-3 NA CASSGGGTNTGELFF TGTGCCAGCAGTGGAGGGGGGACGAACACCGGGGAGCTGTTTTTT
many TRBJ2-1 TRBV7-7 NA CASSLDPVSSEQFF TGTGCTAGCAGCTTAGATCCGGTCTCGAGTGAGCAGTTCTTC
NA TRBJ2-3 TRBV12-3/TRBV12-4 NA CARSRHRTDTQYF TGTGCCAGATCGAGACACCGCACAGATACGCAGTATTTT
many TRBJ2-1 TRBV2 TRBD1 CASRTGQGIGEQFF TGTGCCAGCAGAACGGGACAGGGGATTGGTGAGCAGTTCTTC
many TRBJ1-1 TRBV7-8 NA CASSPSRGRGTEAFF TGTGCCAGCAGCCCCAGTAGGGGGAGGGGCACTGAAGCTTTCTTT
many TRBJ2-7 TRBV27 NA CASSSSWDTYEQYF TGTGCCAGCAGTTCATCCTGGGACACCTACGAGCAGTACTTC
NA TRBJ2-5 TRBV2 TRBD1 CASKGQGFRETQYF TGTGCCAGCAAAGGACAGGGTTTTCGAGAGACCCAGTACTTC
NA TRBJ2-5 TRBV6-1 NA CASRSGAETQYF TGTGCCAGCAGATCCGGGGCAGAGACCCAGTACTTC
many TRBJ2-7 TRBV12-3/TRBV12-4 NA CASNPGSTYEQYF TGTGCCAGCAATCCGGGATCCACCTACGAGCAGTACTTC
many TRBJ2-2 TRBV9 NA CASSVTSTGELFF TGTGCCAGCAGCGTAACCTCCACCGGGGAGCTGTTTTTT
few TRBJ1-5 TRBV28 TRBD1 CASSFHGQGARPQHF TGTGCCAGCAGTTTCCACGGACAGGGGGCGCGGCCCCAGCATTTT
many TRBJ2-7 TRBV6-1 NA CASKPSRGPLEQYF TGTGCCAGCAAACCAAGCCGGGGGCCCCTCGAGCAGTACTTC
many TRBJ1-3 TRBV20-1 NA CSAQTTGNTIYF TGCAGTGCCCAGACGACCGGAAACACCATATATTTT
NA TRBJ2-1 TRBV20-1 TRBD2 CSARDRRTSGRGTYNEQFF TGCAGTGCTAGAGATCGGAGGACTAGCGGGAGGGGGACCTACAATGAGCAGTTCTTC
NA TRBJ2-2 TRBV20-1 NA CSAREDEWGLFF TGCAGTGCTAGAGAGGATGAATGGGGACTGTTTTTT
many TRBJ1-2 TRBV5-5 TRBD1 CASNTGGGGYTF TGTGCCAGCAACACAGGGGGAGGGGGCTACACCTTC
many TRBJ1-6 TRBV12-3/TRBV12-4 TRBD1 CASSYGQGPPLHF TGTGCCAGCAGTTACGGACAGGGGCCACCCCTCCACTTT
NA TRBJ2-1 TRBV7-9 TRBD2 CASSYRLAGIYNEQFF TGTGCCAGCAGCTACCGCCTAGCGGGGATATACAATGAGCAGTTCTTC
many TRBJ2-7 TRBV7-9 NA CASSAGHLSSYEQYF TGTGCCAGCAGCGCGGGACATCTGAGCTCCTACGAGCAGTACTTC
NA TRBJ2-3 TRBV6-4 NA CASSDLAGSDTQYF TGTGCCAGCAGTGACCTCGCAGGGTCAGATACGCAGTATTTT
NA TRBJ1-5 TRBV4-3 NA CASSQDRNRDQPQHF TGCGCCAGCAGCCAAGATAGGAACAGAGATCAGCCCCAGCATTTT
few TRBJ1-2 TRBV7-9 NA CASSLEVQYLYTF TGTGCCAGCAGCTTAGAAGTACAGTATTTGTACACCTTC
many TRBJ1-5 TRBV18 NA CASSPSALTLGQPQHF TGTGCCAGCTCACCATCGGCGCTTACGCTGGGTCAGCCCCAGCATTTT
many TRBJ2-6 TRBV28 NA CATAGVFLSGANVLTF TGTGCCACCGCCGGGGTGTTTCTCTCTGGGGCCAACGTCCTGACTTTC
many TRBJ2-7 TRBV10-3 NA CAISESRGTYEQYF TGTGCCATCAGTGAGTCGAGAGGCACATACGAGCAGTACTTC
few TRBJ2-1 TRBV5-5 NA CASSLEGQWTPLVNEQFF TGTGCCAGCAGCTTGGAGGGGCAGTGGACGCCCCTGGTAAATGAGCAGTTCTTC
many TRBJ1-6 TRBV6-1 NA CASDRSLGGSPLHF TGTGCCAGCGACCGGAGTCTCGGAGGATCACCCCTCCACTTT
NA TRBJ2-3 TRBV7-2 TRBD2 CASSRPSGGATDTRYF TGTGCCAGCAGCCGGCCTAGCGGGGGGGCCACAGATACGCGGTATTTT
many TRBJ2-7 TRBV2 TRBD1 CASRFTGAYEQYF TGTGCCAGCAGATTTACAGGGGCCTACGAGCAGTACTTC
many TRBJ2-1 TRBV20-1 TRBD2 CSGSGGPLLQYEQFF TGCAGTGGAAGCGGGGGGCCCCTTTTACAATACGAGCAGTTCTTC
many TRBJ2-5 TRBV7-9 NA CASSPTGLKETQYF TGTGCCAGCAGCCCGACCGGGTTAAAGGAGACCCAGTACTTC
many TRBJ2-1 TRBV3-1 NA CASSQDGQGFTEQFF TGTGCCAGCAGCCAAGACGGCCAAGGGTTTACTGAGCAGTTCTTC
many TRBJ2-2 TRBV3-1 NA CASSQDGSRGELFF TGTGCCAGCAGCCAAGATGGGTCGAGGGGGGAGCTGTTTTTT
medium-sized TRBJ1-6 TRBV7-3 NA CASSRLSSYNSPLHF TGTGCCAGCAGCCGACTAAGCTCCTATAATTCACCCCTCCACTTT
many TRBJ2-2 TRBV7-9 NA CASSRSTGELFF TGTGCCAGCAGCCGATCCACCGGGGAGCTGTTTTTT
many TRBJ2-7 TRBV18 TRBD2 CASSPFASGDSYEQYF TGTGCCAGCTCACCATTTGCTAGCGGGGACTCCTACGAGCAGTACTTC
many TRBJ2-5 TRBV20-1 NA CSARTGWAQETQYF TGCAGTGCTAGAACAGGGTGGGCCCAAGAGACCCAGTACTTC
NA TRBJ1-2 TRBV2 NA CAGSEALLGGYTF TGTGCCGGCAGTGAAGCGCTTCTGGGGGGCTACACCTTC
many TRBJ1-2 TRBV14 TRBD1 CASSQESTGGYYGYTF TGTGCCAGCAGCCAAGAATCGACAGGGGGTTACTATGGCTACACCTTC
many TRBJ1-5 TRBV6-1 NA CASSIFRVGNQPQHF TGTGCCAGCAGTATATTCAGGGTTGGCAATCAGCCCCAGCATTTT
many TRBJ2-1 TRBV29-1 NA CSVEGQGHRWDEQFF TGCAGCGTTGAAGGGCAGGGCCACCGGTGGGATGAGCAGTTCTTC
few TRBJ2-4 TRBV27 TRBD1 CASSVDRVGNIQYF TGTGCCAGCAGTGTCGACAGGGTCGGGAACATTCAGTACTTC
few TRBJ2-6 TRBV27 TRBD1 CASSLWYRGYSGANVLTF TGTGCCAGCAGTTTATGGTACAGGGGGTACTCTGGGGCCAACGTCCTGACTTTC
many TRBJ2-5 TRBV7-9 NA CASSLGTIETQYF TGTGCCAGCAGCTTGGGCACTATAGAGACCCAGTACTTC
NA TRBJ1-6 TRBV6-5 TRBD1 CASSYSGQASYNSPLHF TGTGCCAGCAGTTACTCGGGACAGGCGTCATATAATTCACCCCTCCACTTT